These 13 T cell receptor beta chains were sequenced from one sample in a study of blood T cells in healthy people across ages. Combining a sample-barcoded 5' primer with a J-beta primer mix, a second PCR ran for about 7 to 11 cycles. TCRdb reprocessed the 5' RACE reads with MiXCR, giving one entry per CDR3 protein. The sample has around 1,000,000 distinct CDR3 sequences, 25% seen once. The same data also contributed to another study, on T cells of mothers and their children.

Sequencing was performed on blood. The receptors shown here come from a girl aged 2-10 years in good health.

The gene calls are TRBV12-5 and TRBJ2-1; possibly TRBD2 for D (5 bases). Germline lookup yields CDR1 LGHNT and CDR2 FRNRAP. The CDR3 has 18 residues. V gave up 0 bases and J gave up 5 bases, with 20 bases separating them. The CDR3 is CASGLVLGPRGSHNEQFF. Here the CDR3 DNA reads TGTGCTAGTGGTTTGGTACTTGGGCCTCGGGGAAGCCACAATGAGCAGTTCTTC.

This clonotype has a handful of counts. This chain connects TRBV5-4 to TRBJ1-1, with a possible D match to TRBD1 (5 bases). Germline V gives CDR1 SGHNT, CDR2 YYREEE (reference sequence). V dropped 6 bases and J dropped 4 bases, with 10 bases sitting between them. The CDR3 is 12 residues long. The CDR3 loop reads CASMSGGTEAFF. The CDR3 DNA reads as TGTGCCAGCATGTCTGGGGGCACTGAAGCTTTCTTT.

The rearrangement joins TRBV7-2 to TRBJ2-1; 9 nucleotides match TRBD2. The trim removed 1 base at V and 7 bases at J, leaving 5 bases unmatched. Germline V gives CDR1 SGHTA, CDR2 FQGNSA. The CDR3 covers 15 residues. Written as DNA, the CDR3 is TGTGCCAGCAGCTTAGATAGCGGGAGTAGAAATGAGCAGTTCTTC. It translates to CASSLDSGSRNEQFF.

J is TRBJ2-1 and V is TRBV6-5, with 12 bases matching TRBD2. This CDR3 has 15 amino acids. Germline CDR1 and CDR2: MNHEY and SVGAGI. V dropped 6 bases and J dropped 7; count of bases not matched to a gene: 7. CDR3 sequence reads: CASRTPSGRENEQFF. In DNA form, the CDR3 reads TGTGCCAGCAGAACACCTAGCGGGAGGGAGAATGAGCAGTTCTTC.

For the CDR3, the DNA is TGCAGCGTTGAAGATTTAGGGACAGGGAACGGTGAAGCTTTCTTT. This translates into CSVEDLGTGNGEAFF. This chain connects TRBV29-1 to TRBJ1-1; TRBD1 matches at 9 bases. Germline trimming cut 0 bases from V and 7 bases from J; bases unmatched to any gene: 9. The V gene's germline CDR1 is SQVTM and CDR2 ANQGSEA. The CDR3 consists of 15 residues.

This clonotype was found a few times. The gene calls are TRBV12-3 or TRBV12-4 and TRBJ2-3, with a possible D match to TRBD2 (7 bases). The CDR3 consists of 16 residues. The V end was cut by 3 bases, the J end by 0 bases, with 13 bases between. CDR3 loop: CASSLRGGASTDTQYF. The CDR3 nucleotides are TGTGCCAGCAGTTTGCGCGGGGGCGCTAGCACAGATACGCAGTATTTT.

The V call is TRBV20-1, the J call TRBJ1-1; tentatively, D is TRBD1 (5 bases). The V gene's germline CDR1 is DFQATT and CDR2 SNEGSKA (reference sequence). Trimming took off 0 bases at V and 11 bases at J, with 16 bases between the two ends. The CDR3 runs 13 residues. This chain's CDR3 is CSARDLMRGKAFF. The CDR3 DNA sequence: TGCAGTGCTAGAGATCTTATGAGGGGAAAGGCTTTCTTT.

CDR3 amino acids: CASRSDRGQSNEQFF. In nucleotides, the CDR3 is TGCGCCAGCAGGTCTGACAGGGGGCAGAGCAATGAGCAGTTCTTC. The chain couples TRBV4-1 to TRBJ2-1; 10 nucleotides match TRBD1. Germline V gene data show CDR1 as MGHRA and CDR2 as YSYEKL. The length of the CDR3 is 15 residues. J lost 6 bases, V lost 6 bases, and 8 bases had no gene match.

This clonotype came up a few times. The chain links TRBV12-3 or TRBV12-4 to TRBJ1-5, with D unclear. Trimming took 5 bases from V and 5 from J, leaving 19 bases between them. CDR3 length: 16 residues. CDR3 bases: TGTGCCAGCAGTCCTCTCCGGGTCCCCGATTATCAGCCCCAGCATTTT. The encoded protein is CASSPLRVPDYQPQHF.

A remark on this clonotype: One end of the junction does not line up with germline, which may come from a read error. The chain recombines TRBV10-3 with TRBJ2-5, with D unresolved. The CDR3 sequence is 12 residues long. Per germline, CDR1 ENHRY and CDR2 SYGVKD. The CDR3 region is CAISDKGETQYF. The CDR3 bases are TGCGCCATCAGTGACAAAGGAGAGACCCAGTACTTC.

This clonotype was seen a handful of times. The chain employs TRBV21-1 and TRBJ1-2; whether TRBD1, the table's D call, matches the DNA was not checked. TRBV21-1 constitutes a pseudogene. The CDR3 totals 16 residues. The CDR3: CASSAGTGIFPNGYTF. For the CDR3, the DNA is TGTGCCAGCAGCGCCGGGACAGGGATTTTTCCCAATGGCTACACCTTC.

The chain carries TRBV15 and TRBJ2-2; 9 nucleotides line up with TRBD1. The CDR3 is made up of 14 amino acids. The V gene's germline CDR1 is LNHNV and CDR2 YYDKDF (reference sequence). The V segment lost 8 bases and the J segment 4 bases; nucleotides outside the gene matches: 5. The CDR3 DNA reads as TGTGCCACCCGAAAGACAGGGGGCACCGGGGAGCTGTTTTTT. Its translation is CATRKTGGTGELFF.

In DNA form, the CDR3 reads TGTGCCAGCAGTTGGGGGGGGTCAACCTACGAGCAGTACTTC. This codes for CASSWGGSTYEQYF. V usage is TRBV12-3 or TRBV12-4 and J usage is TRBJ2-7; TRBD2 matches at 7 bases. The V and J ends lost 4 bases and 2 bases, in that order; junction bases with no gene match: 5. The CDR3 runs 14 residues.